A single sample is the source of the 17 T cell receptor beta chains below, sequenced in a study of blood T cell repertoires in COVID-19. The protocol was immunoSEQ multiplex PCR, while the TCRdb copy is restricted to in-frame clones and leaves out a portion. The repertoire holds 60,000 to 65,000 clones, with about three quarters as singletons. The sequencing sample was made of peripheral blood. All receptors derive from a human donor in a cohort sampled during active COVID-19.

This clone was detected ten times or more. The CDR3 DNA sequence: TGTGCCAGCAGCTCCACAGGTTACGAAAACATTCAGTACTTC. Translating gives CASSSTGYENIQYF. The J gene is TRBJ2-4, the V gene TRBV5-4; a possible D gene is TRBD1 (5 bases). This CDR3 has 14 residues. Trimming removed 3 bases at V and 5 bases at J, with 12 bases between. Germline CDR1 SGHNT, CDR2 YYREEE (reference sequence).

This clone showed up just a few times. The chain has TRBV6-2 or TRBV6-3 and TRBJ1-6; no clear D. The CDR3 spans 13 residues. Between the trimmed V and J ends, which lost 2 bases and 10 bases, there was a span of 9 bases. Germline CDR1 reads MNHEY; CDR2 reads SVGEGT. The CDR3 nucleotides read TGTGCCAGCAGTTACCCCTCTCCCTCACCCCTCCACTTT. As protein: CASSYPSPSPLHF.

This sequence joins TRBV6-5 and TRBJ2-3; 9 bases match TRBD2. V was clipped by 6 bases and J by 6 bases; unmatched bases: 10. The CDR3 is 15 amino acids. In germline, CDR1 is MNHEY, CDR2 SVGAGI. The CDR3 protein is CASRGSSGAYDTQYF. DNA for the CDR3: TGTGCCAGCAGGGGGTCTAGCGGGGCGTACGATACGCAGTATTTT.

This clone was detected only a few times. This sequence joins TRBV6-5 and TRBJ1-5, with 8 nucleotides matching TRBD1. The CDR3 is made up of 15 amino acids. V was pared by 5 bases and J by 6 bases, with 9 bases of the junction left unmatched. Germline V CDR1 and CDR2: MNHEY, SVGAGI. The CDR3 bases are TGTGCCAGCAGTATATCCGACAGGGGACTTCAGCCCCAGCATTTT. Translation: CASSISDRGLQPQHF.

This chain links TRBV4-1 with TRBJ2-2; D remains ambiguous. The CDR3 runs 13 residues. V lost 3 bases and J lost 6, with 8 bases in between. Per germline, CDR1 MGHRA and CDR2 YSYEKL. The CDR3 reads CASSHGVPGELFF. In DNA, the CDR3 is TGCGCCAGCAGCCACGGAGTCCCCGGGGAGCTGTTTTTT.

This sequence joins TRBV5-1 and TRBJ1-2; weak D call: TRBD1 (5 bases). The CDR3 covers 13 residues. Germline assignment: CDR1 SGHRS and CDR2 YFSETQ. Trimming removed 1 base from V and 6 bases from J, with 10 bases in between. In nucleotides, the CDR3 is TGCGCCAGCAGCTTGTCAGGGCAGGATGGCTACACCTTC. Its translation is CASSLSGQDGYTF.

The V and J genes are TRBV5-3 and TRBJ1-2, with D maybe TRBD1 (5 bases). TRBV5-3 is placed among ORFs of uncertain function. The CDR3 runs to 15 residues. Trimming pared 0 bases from V and 4 bases from J, leaving 13 bases between. This chain's CDR3 is CARSLGRALFYGYTF. CDR3 nucleotides: TGTGCCAGAAGCTTGGGCAGGGCCTTATTCTATGGCTACACCTTC.

This clone was counted once. The J gene is TRBJ1-1, the V gene TRBV18; the D gene is possibly TRBD1 (5 bases). CDR3 length: 15 residues. V shed 2 bases and J shed 0 bases, with 10 bases lying between them. Germline lookup yields CDR1 KGHSH and CDR2 LQKENI. The CDR3 DNA reads TGTGCCAGCTCACCAGGGGCAGGGATGAACACTGAAGCTTTCTTT. Translating it yields CASSPGAGMNTEAFF.

The rearrangement links TRBV5-5 to TRBJ1-3; D gene ambiguous. The V gene's germline CDR1 is SGHKS and CDR2 YYEKEE (reference sequence). CDR3 size: 13 residues. V gave up 7 bases and J gave up 4 bases, with 12 bases separating them. The DNA of the CDR3 is TGTGCCAGCGGGCGGGGAGACGGAAACACCATATATTTT. Translated, it gives CASGRGDGNTIYF.

Here the CDR3 DNA reads TGCACCAGCTTCAAAAAGGGGGACGAAGACTATGGCTACACCTTC. It is translated as CTSFKKGDEDYGYTF. V is TRBV1 and J is TRBJ1-2; the table calls TRBD1, which could not be checked here. TRBV1 is designated a pseudogene. This CDR3 comprises 15 residues.

This clone showed up just once. The rearrangement uses TRBV6-1 and TRBJ1-2; 8 nucleotides match TRBD1. CDR1 MNHNS and CDR2 SASEGT come from the germline V gene. This CDR3 region has 18 residues. Trimming cost V 4 bases and J 1 base; bases outside gene matches: 14. In DNA, the CDR3 is TGTGCCAGCAGTGGCCAGGGGGCGTCCTCTTTTATTAACTATGGCTACACCTTC. This translates into CASSGQGASSFINYGYTF.

The rearrangement joins TRBV2 to TRBJ1-2; D is perhaps TRBD1 (5 bases). V lost 7 bases and J 4 bases, leaving 10 bases between the germline ends. This CDR3 region has 12 residues. Germline V gives CDR1 SNHLY, CDR2 FYNNEI. CDR3 nucleotides: TGTGCCAGCACGGACATGGCCTATGGCTACACCTTC. Amino acid sequence: CASTDMAYGYTF.

The V call is TRBV25-1, the J call TRBJ1-2; a possible D gene is TRBD1 (5 bases). CDR3 length: 13 amino acids. Trimming took 7 bases from V and 2 from J, leaving 11 bases between them. Germline V gene lookup returns CDR1 MGHDK and CDR2 SYGVNS. In nucleotides, the CDR3 is TGTGCCAGCATGGCGGACAACAACTATGGCTACACCTTC. This sequence encodes CASMADNNYGYTF.

The CDR3 DNA follows: TGTGCCAGCGGCCCAGGGGGCTCCTACGAGCAGTACTTC. Translation: CASGPGGSYEQYF. The chain is built from TRBV12-3 or TRBV12-4 and TRBJ2-7, with TRBD1 matching 7 bases. Losses at the gene ends were 8 bases for V and 0 bases for J; bases not matched to a gene: 4. CDR3 length: 13 residues.

The genes are TRBV9 and TRBJ1-1; the D gene is possibly TRBD1 (5 bases). V dropped 2 bases and J dropped 5 bases, with 13 bases sitting between them. Germline CDR1 is SGDLS and CDR2 is YYNGEE. This CDR3 region has 14 residues. The CDR3 region is CASSVGGSGTEAFF. The CDR3 DNA sequence: TGTGCCAGCAGCGTCGGGGGAAGCGGAACTGAAGCTTTCTTT.

The chain uses TRBV28 and TRBJ2-1, with D possibly matching TRBD1 (5 bases). V was shortened by 3 bases and J by 9 bases, with 15 bases between the two germline ends. The CDR3 consists of 14 residues. CDR1 is MDHEN, CDR2 SYDVKM, per germline. CDR3 bases: TGTGCCAGCAGTTTGGACAACGGGCGAGGTGAGCAGTTCTTC. Its protein product is CASSLDNGRGEQFF.

The chain couples TRBV25-1 to TRBJ1-1; D not resolved. Per germline, CDR1 MGHDK and CDR2 SYGVNS. V was pared by 5 bases and J by 0 bases, with 10 bases between. This CDR3 comprises 14 residues. CDR3 sequence (DNA): TGTGCCAGCAGTCACCCGGGGATGAACACTGAAGCTTTCTTT. Translation: CASSHPGMNTEAFF.